The 2 T cell receptor beta chains listed next were all sequenced from one sample in a study of tumour-infiltrating T cells in Burkitt lymphoma. Method: immunoSEQ multiplex PCR; TCRdb's copy keeps in-frame clones and lacks some. The sample has around 45,000 clones, around 32% seen once. The sample consisted of tumor tissue. These receptors originate from a human donor with Burkitt lymphoma.

This clone was detected a few times. The rearrangement uses TRBV7-2 and TRBJ1-6; 8 nucleotides agree with TRBD1. Trimming took 5 bases from V and 6 from J; bases not matched to a gene: 6. The CDR3 is made up of 15 amino acids. Germline CDR1 and CDR2: SGHTA and FQGNSA. Here the CDR3 DNA reads TGTGCCAGCAGCCGCGAGGGACAGGTTAATTCACCCCTCCACTTT. Protein sequence: CASSREGQVNSPLHF.

The genes are TRBV28 and TRBJ1-2; 9 nucleotides agree with TRBD1. Germline-derived CDR1 and CDR2 are MDHEN and SYDVKM. V shed 6 bases and J 8 bases; nucleotides not matched to a gene: 7. This CDR3 comprises 13 residues. Here the CDR3 reads CASSPGQGGGYTF. CDR3 sequence (DNA): TGTGCCAGCAGCCCGGGACAGGGTGGAGGCTACACCTTC.